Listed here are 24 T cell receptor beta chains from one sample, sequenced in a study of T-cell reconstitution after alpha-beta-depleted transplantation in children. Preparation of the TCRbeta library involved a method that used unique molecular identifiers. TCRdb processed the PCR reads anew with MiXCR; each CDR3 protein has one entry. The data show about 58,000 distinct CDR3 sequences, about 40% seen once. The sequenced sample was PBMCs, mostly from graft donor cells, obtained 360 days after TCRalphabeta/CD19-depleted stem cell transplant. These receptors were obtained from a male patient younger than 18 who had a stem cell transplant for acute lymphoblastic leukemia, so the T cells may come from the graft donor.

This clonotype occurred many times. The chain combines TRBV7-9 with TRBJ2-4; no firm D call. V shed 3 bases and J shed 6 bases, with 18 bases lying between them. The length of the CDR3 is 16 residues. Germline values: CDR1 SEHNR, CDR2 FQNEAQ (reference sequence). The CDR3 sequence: CASSFRNPGSGNIQYF. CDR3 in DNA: TGTGCCAGCAGCTTTAGGAATCCCGGGTCCGGAAACATTCAGTACTTC.

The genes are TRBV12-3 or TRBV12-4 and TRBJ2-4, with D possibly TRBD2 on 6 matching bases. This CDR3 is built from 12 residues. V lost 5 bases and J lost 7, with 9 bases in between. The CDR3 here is CASSLEGNIQYF. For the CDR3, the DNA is TGTGCCAGCAGTCTGGAGGGGAACATTCAGTACTTC.

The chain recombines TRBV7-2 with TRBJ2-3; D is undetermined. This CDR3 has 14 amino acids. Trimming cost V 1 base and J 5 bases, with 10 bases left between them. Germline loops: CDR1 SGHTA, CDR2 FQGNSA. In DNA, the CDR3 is TGTGCCAGCAGCTTAGGGGGTAGTTTAGATACGCAGTATTTT. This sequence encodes CASSLGGSLDTQYF.

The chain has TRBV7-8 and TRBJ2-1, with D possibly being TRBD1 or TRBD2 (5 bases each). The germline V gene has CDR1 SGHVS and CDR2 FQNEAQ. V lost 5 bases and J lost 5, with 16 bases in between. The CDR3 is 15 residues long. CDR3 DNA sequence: TGTGCCAGCAGCGGTCCGGGACGGATGAACAATGAGCAGTTCTTC. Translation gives CASSGPGRMNNEQFF.

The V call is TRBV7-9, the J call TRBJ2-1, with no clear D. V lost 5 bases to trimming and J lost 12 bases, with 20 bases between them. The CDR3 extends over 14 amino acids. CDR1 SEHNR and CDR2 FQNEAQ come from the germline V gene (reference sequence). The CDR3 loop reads CASSERSVSYGQFF. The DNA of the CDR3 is TGTGCCAGCAGCGAGAGAAGCGTCTCCTATGGGCAGTTCTTC.

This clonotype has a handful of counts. The CDR3 loop reads CSANERATYEQYF. The CDR3, as DNA: TGCAGTGCTAATGAGCGGGCAACCTACGAGCAGTACTTC. J is TRBJ2-7 and V is TRBV20-1; perhaps TRBD2 as D (6 bases). V was clipped by 4 bases and J by 2 bases, with 12 bases between them. From germline, CDR1 is DFQATT and CDR2 SNEGSKA (reference sequence). The CDR3 covers 13 residues.

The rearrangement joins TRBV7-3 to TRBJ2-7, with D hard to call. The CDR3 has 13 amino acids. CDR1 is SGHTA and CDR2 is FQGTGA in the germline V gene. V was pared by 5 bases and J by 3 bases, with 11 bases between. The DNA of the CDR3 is TGTGCCAGCAGCCCTAATGTTGTCTACGAGCAGTACTTC. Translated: CASSPNVVYEQYF. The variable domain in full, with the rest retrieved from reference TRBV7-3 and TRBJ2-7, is GAGVSQTPSNKVTEKGKYVELRCDPISGHTALYWYRQSLGQGPEFLIYFQGTGAADDSGLPNDRFFAVRPEGSVSTLKIQRTERGDSAVYLCASSPNVVYEQYFGPGTRLTVT.

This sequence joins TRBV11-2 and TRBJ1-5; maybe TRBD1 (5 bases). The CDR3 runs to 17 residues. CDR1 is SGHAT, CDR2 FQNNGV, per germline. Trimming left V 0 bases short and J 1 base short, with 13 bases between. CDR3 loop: CASSLDVNRRSNQPQHF. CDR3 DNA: TGTGCCAGCAGCTTAGATGTGAACAGGAGGAGCAATCAGCCCCAGCATTTT. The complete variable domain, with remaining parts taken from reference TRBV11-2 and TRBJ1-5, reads EAGVAQSPRYKIIEKRQSVAFWCNPISGHATLYWYQQILGQGPKLLIQFQNNGVVDDSQLPKDRFSAERLKGVDSTLKIQPAKLEDSAVYLCASSLDVNRRSNQPQHFGDGTRLSIL.

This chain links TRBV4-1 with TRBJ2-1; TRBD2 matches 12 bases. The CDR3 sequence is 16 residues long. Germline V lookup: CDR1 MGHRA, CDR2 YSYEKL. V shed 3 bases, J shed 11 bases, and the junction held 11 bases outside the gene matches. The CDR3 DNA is TGCGCCAGCAGCCAGGTGACTAGCGGGAGAGCTCATCAGCAGTTCTTC. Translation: CASSQVTSGRAHQQFF.

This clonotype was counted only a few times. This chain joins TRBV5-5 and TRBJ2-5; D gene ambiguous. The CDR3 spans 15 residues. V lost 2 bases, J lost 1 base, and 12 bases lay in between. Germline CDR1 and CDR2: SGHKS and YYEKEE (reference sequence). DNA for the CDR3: TGTGCCAGCAGCTTTCCCCGACTCCTCCAAGAGACCCAGTACTTC. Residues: CASSFPRLLQETQYF.

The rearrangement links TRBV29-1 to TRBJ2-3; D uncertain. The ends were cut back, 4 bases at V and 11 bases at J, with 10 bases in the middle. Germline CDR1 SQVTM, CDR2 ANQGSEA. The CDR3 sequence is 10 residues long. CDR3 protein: CSVAANGQYF. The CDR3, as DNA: TGCAGCGTTGCGGCTAACGGGCAGTATTTT.

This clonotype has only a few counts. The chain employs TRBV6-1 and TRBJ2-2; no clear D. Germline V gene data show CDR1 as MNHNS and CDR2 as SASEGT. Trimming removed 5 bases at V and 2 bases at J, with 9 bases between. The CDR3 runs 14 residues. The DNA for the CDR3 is TGTGCCAGCAGTCTTGGGTCCAACACCGGGGAGCTGTTTTTT. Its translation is CASSLGSNTGELFF.

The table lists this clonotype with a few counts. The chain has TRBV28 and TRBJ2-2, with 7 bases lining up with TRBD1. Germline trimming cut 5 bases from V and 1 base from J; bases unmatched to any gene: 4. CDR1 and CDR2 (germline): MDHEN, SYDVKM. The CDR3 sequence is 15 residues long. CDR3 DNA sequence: TGTGCCAGCAGTCCCGGGACAGTGAACACCGGGGAGCTGTTTTTT. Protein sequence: CASSPGTVNTGELFF. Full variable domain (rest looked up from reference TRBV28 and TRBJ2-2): DVKVTQSSRYLVKRTGEKVFLECVQDMDHENMFWYRQDPGLGLRLIYFSYDVKMKEKGDIPEGYSVSREKKERFSLILESASTNQTSMYLCASSPGTVNTGELFFGEGSRLTVL.

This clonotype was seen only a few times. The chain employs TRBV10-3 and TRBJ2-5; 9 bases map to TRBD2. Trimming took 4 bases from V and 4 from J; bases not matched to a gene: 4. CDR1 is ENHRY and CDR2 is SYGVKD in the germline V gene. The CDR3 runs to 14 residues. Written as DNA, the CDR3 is TGTGCCATCAGTGTGGCGGGAGGGTTAGAGACCCAGTACTTC. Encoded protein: CAISVAGGLETQYF.

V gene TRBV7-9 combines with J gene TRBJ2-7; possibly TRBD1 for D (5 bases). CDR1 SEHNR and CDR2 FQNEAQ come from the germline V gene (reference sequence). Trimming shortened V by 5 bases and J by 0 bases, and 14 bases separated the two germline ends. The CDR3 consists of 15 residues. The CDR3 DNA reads TGTGCCAGCAGCCAGACAGCCGTGTCCTCCTACGAGCAGTACTTC. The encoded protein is CASSQTAVSSYEQYF.

In DNA, the CDR3 is TGTGCCAGCAGCTCCAGATCGTCGGATTACGAGCAGTACTTC. Its translation is CASSSRSSDYEQYF. This rearrangement joins TRBV9 to TRBJ2-7; D is uncertain. Germline CDR1 is SGDLS and CDR2 is YYNGEE. The CDR3 runs 14 residues. V lost 4 bases, J lost 4 bases, and 15 bases lay in between.

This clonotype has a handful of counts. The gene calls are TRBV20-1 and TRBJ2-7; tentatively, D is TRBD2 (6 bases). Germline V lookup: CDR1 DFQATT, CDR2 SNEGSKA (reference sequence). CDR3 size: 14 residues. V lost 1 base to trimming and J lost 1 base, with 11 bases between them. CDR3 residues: CSARGLVGSYEQYF. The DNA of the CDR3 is TGCAGTGCTAGAGGACTAGTAGGTTCCTACGAGCAGTACTTC.

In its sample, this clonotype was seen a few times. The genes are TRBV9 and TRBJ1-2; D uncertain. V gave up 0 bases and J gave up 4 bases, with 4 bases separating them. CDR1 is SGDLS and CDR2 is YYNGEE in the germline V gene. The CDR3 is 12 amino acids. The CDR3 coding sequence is TGTGCCAGCAGCGTAGCTAGCTATGGCTACACCTTC. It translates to CASSVASYGYTF.

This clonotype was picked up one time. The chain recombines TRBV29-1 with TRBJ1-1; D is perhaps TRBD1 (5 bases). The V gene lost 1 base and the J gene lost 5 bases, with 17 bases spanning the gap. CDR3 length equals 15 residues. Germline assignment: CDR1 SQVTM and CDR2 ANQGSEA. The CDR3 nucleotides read TGCAGCGTTGAAGGGACCTCCACGAGGGGAACTGAAGCTTTCTTT. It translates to CSVEGTSTRGTEAFF.

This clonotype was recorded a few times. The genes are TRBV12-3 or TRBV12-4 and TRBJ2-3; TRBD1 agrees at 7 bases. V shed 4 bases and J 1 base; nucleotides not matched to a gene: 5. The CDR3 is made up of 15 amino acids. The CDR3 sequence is CASSSDRPRTDTQYF. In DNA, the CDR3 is TGTGCCAGCAGTTCGGACAGGCCTCGCACAGATACGCAGTATTTT.

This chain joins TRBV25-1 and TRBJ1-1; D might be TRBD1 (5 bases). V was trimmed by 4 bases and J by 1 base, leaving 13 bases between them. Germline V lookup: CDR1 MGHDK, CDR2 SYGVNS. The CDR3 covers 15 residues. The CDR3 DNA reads TGTGCCAGCAGTGGCTGGGGGGGTACGAACACTGAAGCTTTCTTT. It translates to CASSGWGGTNTEAFF.

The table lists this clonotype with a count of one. CDR3 DNA: TGTGCCATCAGCGACAGGTTCGGAGGTCTACTCTATAATTCACCCCTCCACTTT. Its protein is CAISDRFGGLLYNSPLHF. This chain links TRBV10-3 with TRBJ1-6; weak D call: TRBD1 (6 bases). The V and J ends lost 6 bases and 3 bases respectively, with 21 bases between them. There are 18 residues in the CDR3. In germline, CDR1 is ENHRY, CDR2 SYGVKD.

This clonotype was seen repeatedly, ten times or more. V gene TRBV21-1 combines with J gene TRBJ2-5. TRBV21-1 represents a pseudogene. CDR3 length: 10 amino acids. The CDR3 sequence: CASSKETQYF. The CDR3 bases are TGTGCCAGCAGCAAAGAGACCCAGTACTTC.

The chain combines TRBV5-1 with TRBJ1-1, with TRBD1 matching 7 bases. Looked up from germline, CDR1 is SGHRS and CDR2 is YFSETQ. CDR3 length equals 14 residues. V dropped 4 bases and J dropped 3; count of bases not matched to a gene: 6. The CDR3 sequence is CASSPTGMYTEAFF. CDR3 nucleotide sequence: TGCGCCAGCAGCCCGACAGGGATGTACACTGAAGCTTTCTTT.